A single sample is the source of the 16 T cell receptor beta chains below, sequenced in a study of shared clonotypes between healthy human individuals. Profiling relied on immunoSEQ multiplex PCR, and the TCRdb table lists in-frame clones only, not all of them. The sample includes some 2,100,000 clones, approximately 94% of them seen just once. CD45RO-negative CD8 cells positively selected for CCR7 made up the naive population, which excluded terminally differentiated effector memory CD45RA+ cells. Sequencing was done on a sample of naive CD8+ T cells from PBMCs. These receptors originate from a man between 18 and 29 years old in good health. Some clones in this sample may be carry-over from other donors' samples.

The chain uses TRBV7-3 and TRBJ2-3, with a possible D match to TRBD2 (6 bases). CDR3 length equals 16 residues. With 5 bases removed from V and 1 base from J, the gap between germline ends came to 16 bases. CDR1 is SGHTA and CDR2 is FQGTGA in the germline V gene. The CDR3 is CASSPLGGEGTDTQYF. The CDR3 bases are TGTGCCAGCAGCCCCCTCGGGGGAGAGGGCACAGATACGCAGTATTTT. The variable domain in full, with the rest retrieved from reference TRBV7-3 and TRBJ2-3, is GAGVSQTPSNKVTEKGKYVELRCDPISGHTALYWYRQSLGQGPEFLIYFQGTGAADDSGLPNDRFFAVRPEGSVSTLKIQRTERGDSAVYLCASSPLGGEGTDTQYFGPGTRLTVL.

The chain links TRBV7-6 to TRBJ1-1, with 7 bases identical to TRBD1. Germline CDR1 SGHVS, CDR2 FNYEAQ. Unmatched junction bases numbered 5, after V lost 4 bases and J lost 0 bases. The CDR3 spans 15 residues. In nucleotides, the CDR3 is TGTGCCAGCAGCTCGCCGACAGGGATGAACACTGAAGCTTTCTTT. Its translation is CASSSPTGMNTEAFF.

To note about this clone: The junction does not match germline at one end; this may be a read error. V is TRBV5-1 and J is TRBJ2-7, with D perhaps matching TRBD2 (7 bases). Per the germline V gene, CDR1 is SGHRS and CDR2 is YFSETQ. CDR3 length equals 15 residues. The CDR3 sequence: CASSLEIGGPYEQYF. The CDR3 DNA follows: TGCGCCAGCAGTTTGGAAATCGGGGGGCCCTACGAGCAGTACTTC.

The chain uses TRBV5-6 and TRBJ2-4; 7 bases match TRBD2. Germline V gene data show CDR1 as SGHDT and CDR2 as YYEEEE. Trimming cost V 6 bases and J 3 bases; bases outside gene matches: 9. The CDR3 has 15 residues. The CDR3 DNA reads TGTGCCAGCAACCCTAGGTGGGGGGGCAAAAACATTCAGTACTTC. Translated: CASNPRWGGKNIQYF.

The CDR3 region is CATSPRAGNQPQHF. The CDR3 DNA reads as TGTGCCACCAGCCCACGCGCAGGGAATCAGCCCCAGCATTTT. The chain has TRBV15 and TRBJ1-5; a possible D gene is TRBD1 (5 bases). Germline CDR1 reads LNHNV; CDR2 reads YYDKDF (reference sequence). V dropped 5 bases and J dropped 4 bases, with 12 bases sitting between them. The CDR3 is 14 amino acids. The variable domain in full, completed from reference TRBV15 and TRBJ1-5, reads DAMVIQNPRYQVTQFGKPVTLSCSQTLNHNVMYWYQQKSSQAPKLLFHYYDKDFNNEADTPDNFQSRRPNTSFCFLDIRSPGLGDTAMYLCATSPRAGNQPQHFGDGTRLSIL.

This sequence joins TRBV6-5 and TRBJ1-6; D perhaps matches TRBD1 (5 bases). The CDR3 runs to 13 residues. Trimming stripped 5 bases from V and 5 bases from J, with 7 bases between. Germline V gives CDR1 MNHEY, CDR2 SVGAGI. CDR3 bases: TGTGCCAGCAGTACAGGAGATAATTCACCCCTCCACTTT. Translating gives CASSTGDNSPLHF.

This chain joins TRBV29-1 and TRBJ2-7; 8 bases agree with TRBD1. Germline CDR1 reads SQVTM; CDR2 reads ANQGSEA. With 6 bases clipped from V and 7 bases from J, the junction kept 5 bases outside the gene matches. This CDR3 has 11 residues. This CDR3 reads CSVGQGREQYF. The CDR3 DNA reads TGCAGCGTAGGACAGGGAAGGGAGCAGTACTTC.

This chain joins TRBV7-9 and TRBJ2-1, with D tentatively TRBD1 (5 bases). Trimming removed 4 bases at V and 4 bases at J, with 20 bases between. This CDR3 has 17 amino acids. Germline values: CDR1 SEHNR, CDR2 FQNEAQ (reference sequence). CDR3 protein: CASSWASRQGRYNEQFF. The CDR3 nucleotides read TGTGCCAGCAGCTGGGCCTCGAGGCAGGGTCGATACAATGAGCAGTTCTTC.

CDR3 DNA sequence: TGTGCCAGCAGCCCAGGATCGAGAGATGACGAGCAGTACTTC. This encodes CASSPGSRDDEQYF. The J gene is TRBJ2-7, the V gene TRBV7-9; the D is unclear. This CDR3 has 14 residues. Germline-derived CDR1 and CDR2 are SEHNR and FQNEAQ (reference sequence). V lost 5 bases and J lost 5, with 16 bases in between. The variable domain in full, with the rest retrieved from reference TRBV7-9 and TRBJ2-7, is DTGVSQNPRHKITKRGQNVTFRCDPISEHNRLYWYRQTLGQGPEFLTYFQNEAQLEKSRLLSDRFSAERPKGSFSTLEIQRTEQGDSAMYLCASSPGSRDDEQYFGPGTRLTVT.

This chain joins TRBV7-9 and TRBJ2-7; possibly TRBD1 or TRBD2 for D (5 bases each). CDR1 and CDR2 from the germline V gene are SEHNR and FQNEAQ (reference sequence). The V end was cut by 7 bases, the J end by 2 bases, with 15 bases between. The CDR3 covers 14 residues. The CDR3 here is CASIPRGGAYEQYF. DNA of the CDR3: TGTGCCAGCATCCCCCGGGGCGGAGCCTACGAGCAGTACTTC.

The rearrangement joins TRBV10-3 to TRBJ2-7; 12 bases agree with TRBD2. V gave up 2 bases and J gave up 4 bases; unmatched junction bases: 3. CDR1 ENHRY and CDR2 SYGVKD come from the germline V gene. The CDR3 is 15 residues long. The chain's CDR3 is CAISEATSGSYEQYF. The CDR3 DNA is TGTGCCATCAGTGAGGCGACTAGCGGGAGTTACGAGCAGTACTTC.

This clone was picked up one time. The V gene is TRBV9, the J gene TRBJ2-1; 9 nucleotides align to TRBD2. Trimming removed 0 bases from V and 9 bases from J; junction bases left unmatched: 13. The CDR3 runs to 17 residues. Per germline, CDR1 SGDLS and CDR2 YYNGEE. The CDR3 protein is CASSVDGFSGSFGEQFF. CDR3 DNA: TGTGCCAGCAGCGTAGACGGGTTTAGCGGGAGTTTCGGTGAGCAGTTCTTC.

The J gene is TRBJ2-7, the V gene TRBV5-4; no firm D call. CDR3 length equals 15 residues. V was cut by 4 bases and J by 2 bases, with 16 bases left in between. Germline V gene sequence: CDR1 SGHNT, CDR2 YYREEE (reference sequence). The CDR3 sequence: CASSPFTDAAYEQYF. The CDR3 region has the DNA TGTGCCAGCAGCCCATTCACGGACGCTGCCTACGAGCAGTACTTC.

The V call is TRBV9, the J call TRBJ1-3, with D possibly being TRBD1 (5 bases). The CDR3 is made up of 16 amino acids. V dropped 4 bases and J dropped 1 base, with 15 bases sitting between them. Per germline, CDR1 SGDLS and CDR2 YYNGEE. The CDR3 here is CASSPGPAGSGNTIYF. The DNA for the CDR3 is TGTGCCAGCAGCCCGGGACCGGCGGGGTCTGGAAACACCATATATTTT. The variable domain in full, completed from reference TRBV9 and TRBJ1-3, reads DSGVTQTPKHLITATGQRVTLRCSPRSGDLSVYWYQQSLDQGLQFLIQYYNGEERAKGNILERFSAQQFPDLHSELNLSSLELGDSALYFCASSPGPAGSGNTIYFGEGSWLTVV.

This chain connects TRBV14 to TRBJ2-7; TRBD2 matches at 7 bases. From germline, CDR1 is SGHDN and CDR2 FVKESK. The CDR3 is 15 residues long. After removal of 4 bases from V and 2 bases from J, the junction contained 8 bases not matched to a gene. This chain's CDR3 is CASSPTFGTTYEQYF. CDR3 DNA sequence: TGTGCCAGCAGCCCTACTTTCGGGACTACCTACGAGCAGTACTTC.

The chain has TRBV27 and TRBJ1-2, with TRBD1 matching over 7 bases. Trimming took 4 bases from V and 0 from J; bases not matched to a gene: 5. Germline values: CDR1 MNHEY, CDR2 SMNVEV (reference sequence). This CDR3 has 15 residues. Written as DNA, the CDR3 is TGTGCCAGCAGTTCAAGACAGGGATCTAACTATGGCTACACCTTC. Translation gives CASSSRQGSNYGYTF.